Below, 30 T cell receptor beta chains from the same sample are listed, as sequenced in a study of early T cells in non-severe SARS-CoV-2 infection. Each CDR3 protein gets one entry after TCRdb re-called the 5' RACE reads with MiXCR. The sample yields 120,000 or so distinct CDR3 sequences, around 12% seen once. The input for sequencing was whole blood, taken at baseline. The receptors were sampled from an adult who was a healthcare worker with PCR-confirmed SARS-CoV-2 infection or an uninfected control (not recorded which).

This clonotype was counted ten times or more. The DNA of the CDR3 is TGTGCCAGCAGGCCGCCGCCGGGGAATTCACCCCTCCACTTT. It is translated as CASRPPPGNSPLHF. This chain joins TRBV6-6 and TRBJ1-6; no clear D gene. Trimming stripped 6 bases from V and 7 bases from J, with 13 bases between. The CDR3 runs 14 residues. CDR1 is MNHNY, CDR2 SVGAGI, per germline (reference sequence).

Comments on this clonotype: Its ends do not fully match the called genes, so a read error is possible. The V gene is TRBV6-5, the J gene TRBJ1-6, with D hard to call. The CDR3 consists of 15 residues. Germline loops: CDR1 MNHEY, CDR2 SVGAGI. The CDR3 bases are TGTGCCAGCAGTTACTCAGGAAGGGCTAATTCACCCATCCACTTT. Amino acid sequence: CASSYSGRANSPIHF.

Only a few counts were recorded for this clonotype. The V gene is TRBV29-1, the J gene TRBJ1-5, with D tentatively TRBD1 (6 bases). This CDR3 is built from 13 residues. CDR1 and CDR2 (germline): SQVTM, ANQGSEA. V lost 6 bases, J lost 7 bases, and 16 bases lay in between. The CDR3 DNA sequence: TGCAGCGTCGAAACAGGGATAGGACAGCCCCAGCATTTT. Translated: CSVETGIGQPQHF.

This clonotype was observed a handful of times. This chain links TRBV7-8 with TRBJ1-2; maybe TRBD1 (6 bases). Trimming left V 1 base short and J 4 bases short, with 25 bases between. Per the germline V gene, CDR1 is SGHVS and CDR2 is FQNEAQ. The CDR3 has 19 residues. The CDR3 region is CASSLVGHVWDTSAYGYTF. The CDR3, as DNA: TGTGCCAGCAGCTTAGTAGGTCATGTCTGGGACACAAGCGCCTATGGCTACACCTTC.

This clonotype has more than one count but fewer than ten. The chain's CDR3 is CASSFGSLNEKLFF. CDR3 DNA sequence: TGTGCCAGCAGTTTCGGCAGCCTGAATGAAAAACTGTTTTTT. The chain carries TRBV12-3 or TRBV12-4 and TRBJ1-4; D unclear. The CDR3 is made up of 14 amino acids. V was cut by 3 bases and J by 5 bases, with 10 bases left in between.

The chain carries TRBV5-1 and TRBJ2-2, with TRBD1 as a possible D gene (6 bases). Germline V gene sequence: CDR1 SGHRS, CDR2 YFSETQ. This CDR3 spans 15 amino acids. V shed 2 bases and J shed 4 bases, with 12 bases lying between them. The CDR3 protein is CASSLQGSGTGELFF. The CDR3 DNA is TGCGCCAGCAGCTTACAGGGATCTGGCACCGGGGAGCTGTTTTTT.

This chain links TRBV10-3 with TRBJ2-1; D possibly uses TRBD1 or TRBD2 (5 bases each). This CDR3 has 15 amino acids. From germline, CDR1 is ENHRY and CDR2 SYGVKD. The germline V and J ends were trimmed by 8 bases and 3 bases, with 17 bases remaining between them. This CDR3 is CAIARELGHYNEQFF. As DNA, the CDR3 is TGTGCCATCGCCCGGGAACTCGGACACTACAATGAGCAGTTCTTC.

In its sample, this clonotype was seen a few times. V and J are TRBV3-1 and TRBJ1-2; no reliable D call. Germline CDR1 is LGHDT and CDR2 is YNNKEL (reference sequence). This CDR3 has 14 residues. Trimming left V 1 base short and J 7 bases short, with 13 bases between. The CDR3 bases are TGTGCCAGCAGCCAAGTAGAAGACCGGCGTGGCTACACCTTC. Its protein is CASSQVEDRRGYTF.

This chain joins TRBV11-2 and TRBJ2-3; 13 nucleotides line up with TRBD2. This CDR3 spans 15 amino acids. The ends lost 2 bases at V and 6 bases at J; junction bases unmatched: 2. Germline V gene lookup returns CDR1 SGHAT and CDR2 FQNNGV. CDR3 bases: TGTGCCAGCAGCTTACAACTAGCGGGAGGGGATACGCAGTATTTT. This translates into CASSLQLAGGDTQYF.

The gene calls are TRBV6-5 and TRBJ2-1; 10 bases line up with TRBD2. J was trimmed by 7 bases and V by 0 bases; bases with no gene match: 3. Per germline, CDR1 MNHEY and CDR2 SVGAGI. The CDR3 is 15 residues long. CDR3 nucleotides: TGTGCCAGCAGTTACTCGCCTAGCGGGAGTAATGAGCAGTTCTTC. It encodes CASSYSPSGSNEQFF.

This clonotype occurred a few times. This chain links TRBV20-1 with TRBJ2-7; D not certain. This CDR3 has 13 amino acids. V shed 1 base and J shed 3 bases, with 10 bases lying between them. CDR1 and CDR2 from the germline V gene are DFQATT and SNEGSKA (reference sequence). CDR3: CSARAASLYEQYF. The CDR3 DNA sequence: TGCAGTGCTAGAGCAGCTTCGCTCTACGAGCAGTACTTC.

A few counts support this clonotype. The rearrangement joins TRBV6-5 to TRBJ2-7; 9 nucleotides match TRBD2. The germline gives CDR1 MNHEY, CDR2 SVGAGI. V was clipped by 0 bases and J by 2 bases; unmatched bases: 2. This CDR3 comprises 15 residues. This CDR3 is CASSYSTSGPYEQYF. The CDR3 nucleotides are TGTGCCAGCAGTTACTCAACTAGCGGGCCCTACGAGCAGTACTTC.

This clonotype was observed a handful of times. The V call is TRBV7-2, the J call TRBJ2-1; TRBD2 is a possible D gene (5 bases). This CDR3 comprises 17 residues. The germline CDR1 and CDR2 sequences are SGHTA and FQGNSA. V lost 5 bases, J lost 1 base, and 18 bases lay in between. The CDR3 here is CASSPQAASRSYNEQFF. The CDR3 bases are TGTGCCAGCAGCCCCCAGGCGGCTAGCAGATCCTACAATGAGCAGTTCTTC.

This clonotype was observed a few times. V gene TRBV18 combines with J gene TRBJ2-3; 10 positions agree with TRBD2. J gave up 6 bases and V 3 bases, and 6 bases lay outside the gene matches. The CDR3 runs to 15 residues. Germline CDR1 reads KGHSH; CDR2 reads LQKENI. CDR3 sequence (DNA): TGTGCCAGCTCACCCGGACTAGCGGTGGCCGATACGCAGTATTTT. It encodes CASSPGLAVADTQYF. The full variable domain, rest sourced from reference TRBV18 and TRBJ2-3, is NAGVMQNPRHLVRRRGQEARLRCSPMKGHSHVYWYRQLPEEGLKFMVYLQKENIIDESGMPKERFSAEFPKEGPSILRIQQVVRGDSAAYFCASSPGLAVADTQYFGPGTRLTVL.

Ten or more counts support this clonotype. This rearrangement joins TRBV29-1 to TRBJ2-5; D gene unclear. V dropped 4 bases and J dropped 2 bases, with 8 bases sitting between them. The germline V gene encodes CDR1 SQVTM and CDR2 ANQGSEA. This CDR3 comprises 12 residues. The CDR3 DNA reads as TGCAGCGTTGTAGGCGGTCAAGAGACCCAGTACTTC. Translated, it gives CSVVGGQETQYF.

V usage is TRBV7-9 and J usage is TRBJ1-1; 7 nucleotides agree with TRBD1. V shed 0 bases and J 4 bases; nucleotides not matched to a gene: 5. Germline V gene data show CDR1 as SEHNR and CDR2 as FQNEAQ (reference sequence). The CDR3 is made up of 15 amino acids. The CDR3 here is CASSLATGSGTEAFF. DNA for the CDR3: TGTGCCAGCAGCTTAGCGACAGGGAGTGGCACTGAAGCTTTCTTT.

This clonotype showed up just a few times. This chain uses TRBV6-1 with TRBJ1-3; 9 nucleotides align to TRBD1. The V segment lost 1 base and the J segment 9 bases; nucleotides outside the gene matches: 7. CDR1 and CDR2 (germline): MNHNS, SASEGT. The CDR3 totals 15 residues. CDR3 nucleotide sequence: TGTGCCAGCAGTGAAGGGACAGGGGTCCCCACCACCATATATTTT. Translated, it gives CASSEGTGVPTTIYF.

The chain links TRBV5-1 to TRBJ1-1; 8 bases agree with TRBD1. The CDR3 has 14 amino acids. Germline loops: CDR1 SGHRS, CDR2 YFSETQ. V shed 4 bases, J shed 6 bases, and the junction held 8 bases outside the gene matches. The CDR3 DNA reads as TGCGCCAGCAGCACAGGGACAGGTTTCGCTGAAGCTTTCTTT. Translating it yields CASSTGTGFAEAFF.

V usage is TRBV6-1 and J usage is TRBJ2-4, with TRBD1 matching 9 bases. The CDR3 runs 14 residues. Germline CDR1 is MNHNS and CDR2 is SASEGT. Trimming removed 4 bases from V and 9 bases from J; junction bases left unmatched: 7. CDR3 residues: CASSATGGRGIQYF. The CDR3 coding sequence is TGTGCCAGCAGTGCAACAGGGGGCAGGGGCATTCAGTACTTC.

This clonotype was recorded a few times. The V and J genes are TRBV12-3 or TRBV12-4 and TRBJ2-2; perhaps TRBD1 as D (5 bases). Trimming stripped 0 bases from V and 2 bases from J, with 10 bases between. The CDR3 runs to 16 residues. The CDR3 nucleotides read TGTGCCAGCAGTTTAGCGGCCGACAGCAACACCGGGGAGCTGTTTTTT. Its protein is CASSLAADSNTGELFF.

This clonotype occurred many times. V gene TRBV29-1 combines with J gene TRBJ1-1, with D possibly being TRBD1 (6 bases). Per the germline V gene, CDR1 is SQVTM and CDR2 is ANQGSEA. V was shortened by 6 bases and J by 4 bases, with 12 bases between the two germline ends. The CDR3 extends over 12 amino acids. Written as DNA, the CDR3 is TGCAGCGTCTCTGAAGGGGGCACTGAAGCTTTCTTT. This codes for CSVSEGGTEAFF.

This clonotype was seen a handful of times. The rearrangement links TRBV29-1 to TRBJ2-3; D perhaps matches TRBD1 (6 bases). The germline V gene encodes CDR1 SQVTM and CDR2 ANQGSEA. The V end was cut by 6 bases, the J end by 0 bases, with 10 bases between. The length of the CDR3 is 13 residues. In DNA form, the CDR3 reads TGCAGCGTCCGAGGGGGAAGCACAGATACGCAGTATTTT. Encoded protein: CSVRGGSTDTQYF.

There are many counts of this clonotype. The rearrangement uses TRBV12-3 or TRBV12-4 and TRBJ2-3, with D perhaps matching TRBD2 (6 bases). The CDR3 loop spans 14 amino acids. The V and J ends lost 6 bases and 2 bases respectively, with 12 bases between them. The CDR3 protein is CASSPGATTDTQYF. The CDR3 nucleotides read TGTGCCAGCAGCCCGGGAGCAACCACAGATACGCAGTATTTT.

The chain carries TRBV13 and TRBJ2-4; D possibly corresponds to TRBD2 (6 bases). Per germline, CDR1 PRHDT and CDR2 FYEKMQ (reference sequence). The CDR3 runs to 15 residues. V lost 4 bases to trimming and J lost 1 base, with 11 bases between them. The CDR3 sequence: CASSSTGEAKNIQYF. The CDR3 bases are TGTGCCAGCAGCTCGACGGGAGAGGCCAAAAACATTCAGTACTTC.

This clonotype was seen more than once but under ten times. The chain uses TRBV12-3 or TRBV12-4 and TRBJ2-2, with 7 bases that match TRBD2. V gave up 8 bases and J gave up 1 base; unmatched junction bases: 1. There are 13 residues in the CDR3. CDR3 amino acids: CASGRENTGELFF. Written as DNA, the CDR3 is TGTGCCAGCGGGAGGGAGAACACCGGGGAGCTGTTTTTT.

This clonotype has at least ten counts. The V call is TRBV29-1, the J call TRBJ1-1; TRBD1 agrees at 7 bases. With 5 bases clipped from V and 1 base from J, the junction kept 1 base outside the gene matches. The CDR3 contains 12 residues. From germline, CDR1 is SQVTM and CDR2 ANQGSEA. CDR3 DNA sequence: TGCAGCGTTTGGGACAGGAACACTGAAGCTTTCTTT. Protein product: CSVWDRNTEAFF.

This sequence joins TRBV28 and TRBJ2-2; D possibly corresponds to TRBD1 (6 bases). The V and J ends lost 7 bases and 6 bases respectively, with 24 bases between them. The CDR3 length is 17 residues. CDR1 and CDR2 (germline): MDHEN, SYDVKM. This chain's CDR3 is CASTSPRGARGPGELFF. DNA for the CDR3: TGTGCCAGCACCTCCCCCAGGGGCGCACGGGGTCCCGGGGAGCTGTTTTTT.

This sequence joins TRBV5-4 and TRBJ2-1, with unresolved D. The CDR3 is made up of 13 amino acids. CDR1 is SGHNT and CDR2 is YYREEE in the germline V gene (reference sequence). V lost 5 bases and J 10 bases, leaving 16 bases between the germline ends. The CDR3 nucleotides read TGTGCCAGCAGTAGCCGGCGAAGCGACGAGCAGTTCTTC. Protein product: CASSSRRSDEQFF.

This clonotype was seen at least ten times. The chain has TRBV6-6 and TRBJ2-5; D may be TRBD2 (6 bases). Trimming cost V 5 bases and J 5 bases, with 6 bases left between them. This CDR3 spans 11 amino acids. In germline, CDR1 is MNHNY, CDR2 SVGAGI (reference sequence). The CDR3 nucleotides read TGTGCCAGCAGTGGGGGGGAGACCCAGTACTTC. Translated, it gives CASSGGETQYF.

This clonotype has just a few counts. This chain joins TRBV13 and TRBJ2-1; TRBD2 matches 8 bases. CDR3 length: 15 residues. J gave up 7 bases and V 2 bases, and 7 bases lay outside the gene matches. CDR1 and CDR2 (germline): PRHDT, FYEKMQ (reference sequence). Written as DNA, the CDR3 is TGTGCCAGCAGCTTATGGGCGGGAGGTGAGAATGAGCAGTTCTTC. Amino acid sequence: CASSLWAGGENEQFF.